The present entry profiles one TCR delta chain with its context. One base separates it from a far larger clone, so it is likely a read error. The sample contains more than one DNA sequence encoding this CDR3. This record comes from a study of gamma-delta T cells after stem cell transplantation. TCRdb re-processed the RT-PCR reads using CATT. Here the sample spans around 1,000 delta-chain clones, 0.95% to 1.5% being singletons. The germline V gene has CDR1 GEAIGNYY and CDR2 EKD. CDR3 length: 16 amino acids. The J gene is TRDJ1, the V gene TRDV2; possibly TRDD3 for D (5 bases). This receptor was taken from a human donor. It is not recorded whose cells these are; they may come from a transplant donor. Sequenced material: gamma-delta T cells. The CDR3 sequence is CACDTLSGTNTDKLIF. CDR3 sequence (DNA): TGTGCCTGTGACACCCTGTCTGGGACTAACACCGATAAACTTATCTTT.